A single sample gave rise to the 20 T cell receptor beta chains below, sequenced in a study of T cell repertoires in cytomegalovirus infection. Each CDR3 protein gets one entry after TCRdb re-called the reads with MiXCR. The table includes 680,000 or so distinct CDR3 sequences, about a third detected once. Sequenced input: PBMCs. Receptors were obtained from a human donor in good health (CMV status not recorded). Some clones in this sample may be carry-over from other donors' samples.

This clonotype appeared many times. The chain combines TRBV28 with TRBJ1-2; 11 bases match TRBD1. Losses at the gene ends were 6 bases for V and 8 bases for J; bases not matched to a gene: 5. The CDR3 has 13 residues. Germline V lookup: CDR1 MDHEN, CDR2 SYDVKM. CDR3 sequence: CASSPGQGGGYTF. In DNA form, the CDR3 reads TGTGCCAGCAGCCCGGGACAGGGGGGAGGCTACACCTTC.

This clonotype showed up just a few times. V gene TRBV12-3 or TRBV12-4 combines with J gene TRBJ1-4, with D possibly TRBD1 on 5 matching bases. CDR3 size: 15 residues. V gave up 6 bases and J gave up 4 bases, with 15 bases separating them. CDR3 sequence (DNA): TGTGCCAGCAGCCGGGGGGGATTTCGTAATGAAAAACTGTTTTTT. This gives the protein CASSRGGFRNEKLFF.

This clonotype was seen a handful of times. The V call is TRBV28, the J call TRBJ1-5; 8 nucleotides line up with TRBD1. Germline-derived CDR1 and CDR2 are MDHEN and SYDVKM. Trimming removed 6 bases from V and 0 bases from J; junction bases left unmatched: 4. The CDR3 loop spans 15 amino acids. The chain's CDR3 is CASRRTGNSNQPQHF. The DNA of the CDR3 is TGTGCCAGCAGAAGGACAGGGAATAGCAATCAGCCCCAGCATTTT. The variable domain in full, with the rest retrieved from reference TRBV28 and TRBJ1-5, is DVKVTQSSRYLVKRTGEKVFLECVQDMDHENMFWYRQDPGLGLRLIYFSYDVKMKEKGDIPEGYSVSREKKERFSLILESASTNQTSMYLCASRRTGNSNQPQHFGDGTRLSIL.

The chain uses TRBV6-5 and TRBJ1-4; weak D call: TRBD1 (5 bases). CDR1 is MNHEY, CDR2 SVGAGI, per germline. The ends were cut back, 5 bases at V and 8 bases at J, with 15 bases in the middle. This CDR3 is 14 amino acids long. DNA for the CDR3: TGTGCCAGCAGTAACGAGGGGCCTGGAGAAAAACTGTTTTTT. This codes for CASSNEGPGEKLFF.

This sequence joins TRBV28 and TRBJ1-1; D is unclear. The V gene's germline CDR1 is MDHEN and CDR2 SYDVKM. V dropped 5 bases and J dropped 0 bases, with 7 bases sitting between them. The length of the CDR3 is 13 residues. The CDR3 DNA is TGTGCCAGCAGTCAATACCTGAACACTGAAGCTTTCTTT. Translating gives CASSQYLNTEAFF.

The chain recombines TRBV28 with TRBJ2-6; D possibly corresponds to TRBD1 (5 bases). Trimming cost V 2 bases and J 1 base, with 15 bases left between them. CDR1 is MDHEN and CDR2 is SYDVKM in the germline V gene. The CDR3 covers 18 residues. For the CDR3, the DNA is TGTGCCAGCAGTTTACAGGGAACTCTTCTATCTGGGGCCAACGTCCTGACTTTC. The encoded protein is CASSLQGTLLSGANVLTF.

This clonotype was recorded once. V gene TRBV28 combines with J gene TRBJ2-1; 10 positions agree with TRBD2. J was trimmed by 7 bases and V by 6 bases; bases with no gene match: 3. Per germline, CDR1 MDHEN and CDR2 SYDVKM. This CDR3 is 13 amino acids long. Written as DNA, the CDR3 is TGTGCCAGCAGACTAGCGGGACAGAATGAGCAGTTCTTC. Amino acid sequence: CASRLAGQNEQFF.

This chain links TRBV29-1 with TRBJ2-3; D possibly corresponds to TRBD1 (6 bases). V lost 6 bases and J 1 base, leaving 14 bases between the germline ends. Germline lookup yields CDR1 SQVTM and CDR2 ANQGSEA. The CDR3 runs 14 residues. The CDR3, as DNA: TGCAGCGTCAAGCAGTGGACAGGCACAGATACGCAGTATTTT. Encoded protein: CSVKQWTGTDTQYF.

This chain links TRBV4-2 with TRBJ1-1; D gene uncertain. V shed 5 bases and J shed 0 bases, with 13 bases lying between them. Germline V gene data show CDR1 as LGHNA and CDR2 as YNFKEQ. This CDR3 comprises 15 residues. The CDR3 loop is CASSKRTGMNTEAFF. The CDR3, as DNA: TGTGCCAGCAGCAAACGGACCGGTATGAACACTGAAGCTTTCTTT.

The chain uses TRBV20-1 and TRBJ1-1, with TRBD1 matching 8 bases. The CDR3 runs to 12 residues. Germline V gene lookup returns CDR1 DFQATT and CDR2 SNEGSKA (reference sequence). J was trimmed by 3 bases and V by 5 bases; bases with no gene match: 2. Here the CDR3 reads CSAQGADTEAFF. The CDR3 DNA follows: TGCAGTGCTCAGGGGGCCGACACTGAAGCTTTCTTT.

This clonotype was recorded a few times. The chain combines TRBV10-2 with TRBJ1-5, with 8 bases lining up with TRBD1. Trimming took 7 bases from V and 5 from J; bases not matched to a gene: 7. Looked up from germline, CDR1 is WSHSY and CDR2 is SAAADI. The CDR3 extends over 14 amino acids. CDR3 nucleotide sequence: TGCGCCAGCAACAGGGGGACAGCGGATCAGCCCCAGCATTTT. Its protein product is CASNRGTADQPQHF.

This clonotype has just one count. Being one base from a much bigger clone, this may be a read error. The chain links TRBV7-2 to TRBJ2-1; 8 bases fit TRBD2. The CDR3 has 12 residues. Germline CDR1 SGHTA, CDR2 FQGNSA. V was clipped by 4 bases and J by 13 bases; unmatched bases: 6. CDR3 amino acids: CASSSIAGSQFF. The CDR3, as DNA: TGTGCCAGCAGCTCCATAGCGGGATCTCAGTTCTTC.

The genes are TRBV7-9 and TRBJ2-3; a weak D match, TRBD2 (5 bases). The V end lost 3 bases, the J end lost 0 bases, and 10 bases lay between the germline ends. The V gene's germline CDR1 is SEHNR and CDR2 FQNEAQ (reference sequence). CDR3 length: 15 amino acids. CDR3 nucleotides: TGTGCCAGCAGCTTCGCCGGGATGAGCACAGATACGCAGTATTTT. Encoded protein: CASSFAGMSTDTQYF.

The chain carries TRBV20-1 and TRBJ1-6; 8 positions agree with TRBD1. With 1 base clipped from V and 10 bases from J, the junction kept 6 bases outside the gene matches. The CDR3 runs to 14 residues. From germline, CDR1 is DFQATT and CDR2 SNEGSKA (reference sequence). CDR3 amino acids: CSARVSSGGSPLHF. CDR3 nucleotide sequence: TGCAGTGCTAGAGTTTCGTCAGGGGGCTCACCCCTCCACTTT.

The chain is built from TRBV7-9 and TRBJ2-1, with TRBD2 matching 9 bases. The CDR3 is 15 residues long. Unmatched junction bases numbered 11, after V lost 5 bases and J lost 9 bases. Germline CDR1 is SEHNR and CDR2 is FQNEAQ (reference sequence). The CDR3 loop reads CASSAAGGPGSEQFF. CDR3 in DNA: TGTGCCAGCAGCGCCGCGGGGGGGCCGGGGAGTGAGCAGTTCTTC.

The rearrangement joins TRBV7-9 to TRBJ2-7, with 10 bases fitting TRBD1. From germline, CDR1 is SEHNR and CDR2 FQNEAQ (reference sequence). The CDR3 loop spans 15 amino acids. J lost 4 bases, V lost 3 bases, and 6 bases had no gene match. CDR3 sequence: CASSLTGGSIYEQYF. CDR3 DNA: TGTGCCAGCAGCTTGACAGGGGGCTCGATTTACGAGCAGTACTTC.

In this sample, this clonotype turned up a few times. The gene calls are TRBV6-6 and TRBJ1-4; D gene ambiguous. The germline CDR1 and CDR2 sequences are MNHNY and SVGAGI (reference sequence). The CDR3 consists of 15 residues. The V gene lost 7 bases and the J gene lost 0 bases, with 12 bases spanning the gap. CDR3: CASIPAHATNEKLFF. The DNA for the CDR3 is TGTGCCAGCATTCCGGCCCATGCAACTAATGAAAAACTGTTTTTT.

The rearrangement joins TRBV29-1 to TRBJ2-2, with 13 nucleotides matching TRBD2. There are 16 residues in the CDR3. Germline V lookup: CDR1 SQVTM, CDR2 ANQGSEA. Losses at the gene ends were 7 bases for V and 4 bases for J; bases not matched to a gene: 9. CDR3 nucleotides: TGCAGCGCCGGAGGACTAGCGGGAGTCCCCACCGGGGAGCTGTTTTTT. This encodes CSAGGLAGVPTGELFF.

A few counts support this clonotype. The gene calls are TRBV19 and TRBJ2-5, with 7 positions matching TRBD2. The CDR3 runs to 20 residues. Losses at the gene ends were 5 bases for V and 0 bases for J; bases not matched to a gene: 21. Germline V gene sequence: CDR1 LNHDA, CDR2 SQIVND (reference sequence). The CDR3 region is CASSPRGPTSLNRNQETQYF. CDR3 nucleotides: TGTGCCAGTAGTCCTCGGGGCCCGACTAGCCTTAATAGGAACCAAGAGACCCAGTACTTC. Based on the CDR3 plus reference TRBV19 and TRBJ2-5, the full variable domain is DGGITQSPKYLFRKEGQNVTLSCEQNLNHDAMYWYRQDPGQGLRLIYYSQIVNDFQKGDIAEGYSVSREKKESFPLTVTSAQKNPTAFYLCASSPRGPTSLNRNQETQYFGPGTRLLVL.

There are a few counts of this clonotype. The CDR3 here is CASSYRRTSGIFQETQYF. CDR3 nucleotides: TGTGCCAGCAGTTACCGACGGACTAGCGGGATTTTTCAAGAGACCCAGTACTTC. V and J are TRBV6-5 and TRBJ2-5; 12 nucleotides line up with TRBD2. The junction had 9 bases not matched to a gene; V was cut back by 2 bases and J by 2 bases. Germline values: CDR1 MNHEY, CDR2 SVGAGI. The length of the CDR3 is 18 residues.